Listed here is a single TCR beta chain. The entry originates in a study of blood T cell repertoires in COVID-19. Per the germline V gene, CDR1 is MNHEY and CDR2 is SVGAGI. This CDR3 is built from 14 residues. Trimming took off 6 bases at V and 0 bases at J, with 11 bases between the two ends. The repertoire was sequenced with immunoSEQ multiplex PCR; TCRdb's copy has only in-frame clones and lacks some. The sample holds about 70,000 clones, about 82% seen once. The chain couples TRBV6-5 to TRBJ1-1; unclear D gene. This TCR derives from a woman older than 75 with active or convalescent COVID-19. Sample: peripheral blood. The DNA for the CDR3 is TGTGCCAGCAGGTTTCTCGGGATGAACACTGAAGCTTTCTTT. Encoded protein: CASRFLGMNTEAFF.